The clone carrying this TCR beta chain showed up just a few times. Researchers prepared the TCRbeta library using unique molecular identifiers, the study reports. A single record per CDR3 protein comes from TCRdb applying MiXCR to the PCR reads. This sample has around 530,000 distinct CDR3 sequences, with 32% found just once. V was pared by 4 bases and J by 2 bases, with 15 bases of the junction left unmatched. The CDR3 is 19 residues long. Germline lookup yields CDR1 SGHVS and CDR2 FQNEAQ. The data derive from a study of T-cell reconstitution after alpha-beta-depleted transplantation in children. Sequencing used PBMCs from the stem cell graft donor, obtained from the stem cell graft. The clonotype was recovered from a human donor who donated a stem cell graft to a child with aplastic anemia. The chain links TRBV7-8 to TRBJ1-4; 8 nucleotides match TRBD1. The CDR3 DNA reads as TGTGCCAGCAGCTCCGCGGGACAGGCGCTATCTACGACTAATGAAAAACTGTTTTTT. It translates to CASSSAGQALSTTNEKLFF.